This is a list of T cell receptor beta chains from one sample in a study of blood T cell repertoires in COVID-19. Clones were sequenced by immunoSEQ multiplex PCR, and TCRdb holds only the in-frame ones, with some missing. The sample lists under 350,000 clones; around 87% were seen once. Material: peripheral blood. The source of these receptors is a man in his 70s with acute or convalescent COVID-19. Both conserved end residues are part of each CDR3. A D gene is named only where the DNA matches it firmly. Size is stated for part of the rows, as once, few or many counts, or as a class when the clone is expanded.

clone_size	v_call	j_call	d_call	cdr3_aa	cdr3_nt
-	TRBV5-1	TRBJ1-4	TRBD1	CASSLAGQGNEKLFF	TGCGCCAGCAGCTTGGCCGGACAGGGAAATGAAAAACTGTTTTTT
-	TRBV7-2	TRBJ2-1	TRBD1	CASSQQGGTYNEQFF	TGTGCCAGCAGCCAACAGGGGGGAACCTACAATGAGCAGTTCTTC
-	TRBV4-2	TRBJ1-2	TRBD1	CASSQNRGNYGYTF	TGTGCCAGCAGCCAGAACAGGGGTAACTATGGCTACACCTTC
-	TRBV14	TRBJ2-3	TRBD2	CASSQVLPSGRFWGTDTQYF	TGTGCCAGCAGCCAAGTGCTTCCTAGCGGGAGATTTTGGGGCACAGATACGCAGTATTTT
-	TRBV6-2/TRBV6-3	TRBJ2-7	TRBD2	CASSSTFRGLATYEQYF	TGTGCCAGCAGTTCCACATTCAGGGGACTAGCGACCTACGAGCAGTACTTC
-	TRBV5-1	TRBJ1-4	-	CASSLDGSGKEKLFF	TGCGCCAGCAGCTTGGACGGTTCAGGGAAGGAAAAACTGTTTTTT
-	TRBV19	TRBJ1-6	TRBD1	CASSIGDRSPLHF	TGTGCCAGCAGTATAGGGGACAGGTCACCCCTCCACTTT
-	TRBV4-2	TRBJ1-2	TRBD1	CASSQDADRVSGYTF	TGTGCCAGCAGCCAAGATGCCGACAGGGTCTCTGGCTACACCTTC
-	TRBV5-6	TRBJ1-6	-	CASSLDGGVRNSPLHF	TGTGCCAGCAGCTTGGACGGGGGAGTGAGGAATTCACCCCTCCACTTT
-	TRBV6-5	TRBJ2-7	-	CASKMGASYEQYF	TGTGCCAGCAAGATGGGCGCGTCCTACGAGCAGTACTTC
-	TRBV27	TRBJ1-2	TRBD1	CASRGTGSLYGYTF	TGTGCCAGCAGGGGGACAGGGTCACTTTATGGCTACACCTTC
few	TRBV12-3/TRBV12-4	TRBJ1-6	-	CASSLGAAAPLHF	TGTGCCAGCAGTTTAGGAGCGGCGGCACCCCTCCACTTT
few	TRBV5-8	TRBJ1-5	-	CASSLGQELREPQHF	TGTGCCAGCAGCTTGGGACAGGAGTTGCGGGAGCCCCAGCATTTT
-	TRBV9	TRBJ2-7	-	CASSVSGGAYNEQYF	TGTGCCAGCAGCGTTTCGGGGGGCGCGTACAACGAGCAGTACTTC
-	TRBV2	TRBJ2-7	TRBD2	CASSVDLAGAAEQYF	TGTGCCAGCAGTGTGGATTTAGCGGGAGCGGCCGAGCAGTACTTC
once	TRBV19	TRBJ1-2	-	CASSTFGAFNYGYTF	TGTGCCAGTAGTACTTTTGGAGCGTTTAACTATGGCTACACCTTC
-	TRBV5-1	TRBJ1-2	TRBD1	CASSPGQGAYGYTF	TGCGCCAGCAGCCCAGGACAGGGAGCCTATGGCTACACCTTC
-	TRBV2	TRBJ1-2	TRBD1	CASSEGTGLDGYTF	TGTGCCAGCAGTGAAGGGACAGGGCTGGATGGCTACACCTTC
-	TRBV10-3	TRBJ2-3	TRBD2	CAIGTSGVTDTQYF	TGTGCCATCGGGACTAGCGGGGTGACAGATACGCAGTATTTT
-	TRBV5-6	TRBJ1-1	TRBD1	CASSPYRGRNTEAFF	TGTGCCAGCAGCCCATACAGGGGGAGAAACACTGAAGCTTTCTTT
once	TRBV27	TRBJ1-2	TRBD1	CASSRNRGDYGYTF	TGTGCCAGCAGCCGAAACAGGGGTGACTATGGCTACACCTTC
few	TRBV15	TRBJ2-5	TRBD2	CATSRDIAGGGTQYF	TGTGCCACCAGCAGAGATATAGCGGGAGGCGGGACCCAGTACTTC
-	TRBV28	TRBJ1-6	-	CASSSPTYNSPLHF	TGTGCCAGCAGTTCCCCAACCTATAATTCACCCCTCCACTTT
-	TRBV5-1	TRBJ2-3	TRBD1	CASSLVDRGTDTQYF	TGCGCCAGCAGCTTGGTGGACAGGGGAACAGATACGCAGTATTTT
-	TRBV4-3	TRBJ2-7	TRBD1	CASSQERDSLSEQYF	TGCGCCAGCAGCCAAGAACGGGACAGTCTCTCCGAGCAGTACTTC
-	TRBV28	TRBJ1-6	-	CASRGLVYNSPLHF	TGTGCCAGCAGGGGGCTGGTCTATAATTCACCCCTCCACTTT
-	TRBV6-2/TRBV6-3	TRBJ1-1	TRBD1	CASSYPRQGVNTEAFF	TGTGCCAGCAGTTATCCCCGACAGGGGGTGAACACTGAAGCTTTCTTT
few	TRBV30	TRBJ2-7	-	CAWSADSYEQYF	TGTGCCTGGAGTGCGGACAGTTACGAGCAGTACTTC
-	TRBV4-3	TRBJ2-6	-	CASSQQDSGYSGANVLTF	TGCGCCAGCAGCCAACAGGACAGTGGCTACTCTGGGGCCAACGTCCTGACTTTC
-	TRBV6-5	TRBJ2-7	-	CASNNRYEQYF	TGTGCCAGCAACAACAGATACGAGCAGTACTTC
few	TRBV11-2	TRBJ2-7	TRBD2	CASSALLAGEQYF	TGTGCCAGCAGCGCGTTACTAGCGGGGGAGCAGTACTTC
few	TRBV30	TRBJ1-2	-	CAWGHRDGYTF	TGTGCCTGGGGCCACAGGGATGGCTACACCTTC
-	TRBV6-5	TRBJ1-1	-	CASSYSFPVGNTEAFF	TGTGCCAGCAGTTACTCGTTCCCGGTCGGGAACACTGAAGCTTTCTTT
-	TRBV9	TRBJ2-5	-	CASSVGLERETQYF	TGTGCCAGCAGCGTAGGGTTGGAGCGAGAGACCCAGTACTTC
-	TRBV5-1	TRBJ2-5	TRBD2	CASSPSGRERETQYF	TGCGCCAGCAGCCCCTCGGGGCGGGAGAGAGAGACCCAGTACTTC
-	TRBV28	TRBJ2-7	-	CASTNSAGGPYEQYF	TGTGCCAGCACGAACAGTGCCGGGGGGCCCTACGAGCAGTACTTC
-	TRBV28	TRBJ1-2	-	CASSSGQRVYGYTF	TGTGCCAGCAGTTCGGGACAAAGGGTCTATGGCTACACCTTC
-	TRBV5-1	TRBJ1-1	-	CASSPSRQQQNTEAFF	TGCGCCAGCAGCCCCTCGAGGCAGCAACAGAACACTGAAGCTTTCTTT
-	TRBV5-1	TRBJ2-5	TRBD1	CASQDRVGETQYF	TGCGCCAGCCAGGACAGGGTGGGGGAGACCCAGTACTTC
few	TRBV6-5	TRBJ1-1	TRBD1	CASSSSWRGHEAFF	TGTGCCAGCAGTTCCTCCTGGAGGGGGCATGAAGCTTTCTTT
few	TRBV19	TRBJ2-7	TRBD1	CASSIADRSREQYF	TGTGCCAGTAGTATAGCGGACAGGAGTCGCGAGCAGTACTTC
-	TRBV18	TRBJ2-7	TRBD2	CASSPLAGVFYEQYF	TGTGCCAGCTCCCCCCTAGCGGGAGTTTTCTACGAGCAGTACTTC
-	TRBV3-1/TRBV3-2	TRBJ1-6	TRBD1	CASSQQGGSYNSPLHF	TGTGCCAGCAGCCAACAGGGGGGCTCCTATAATTCACCCCTCCACTTT
-	TRBV29-1	TRBJ2-7	-	CSVARGEPYEQYF	TGCAGCGTTGCCAGGGGGGAACCCTACGAGCAGTACTTC
-	TRBV6-5	TRBJ2-3	-	CASSKFRGTTDTQYF	TGTGCCAGCAGTAAGTTTAGGGGCACCACAGATACGCAGTATTTT
-	TRBV7-9	TRBJ2-1	TRBD2	CASSSILAGGRDEQFF	TGTGCCAGCAGCTCGATACTAGCGGGAGGTCGGGATGAGCAGTTCTTC
few	TRBV5-5	TRBJ1-6	-	CASSFAGPSPLHF	TGTGCCAGCAGCTTTGCGGGGCCCTCACCCCTCCACTTT
-	TRBV6-5	TRBJ1-6	TRBD1	CASSYRGPNSPLHF	TGTGCCAGCAGTTACAGGGGGCCCAATTCACCCCTCCACTTT